These 5 T cell receptor beta chains share one sample of origin, sequenced in a study of cytomegalovirus exposure and HLA in healthy donors. PCR amplification relied on 60 Vbeta primers (plus 13 Jbeta primers). Some clones are missing from TCRdb's copy, which holds only in-frame ones; the method was immunoSEQ multiplex PCR. The sample consists of over 70,000 clones, 65% to 85% of them appearing once. What was sequenced was PBMCs. Receptor source: a man younger than 30 in good health and CMV-seronegative.

The rearrangement uses TRBV4-2 and TRBJ1-5; TRBD1 matches at 7 bases. The CDR3 has 16 residues. Germline V CDR1 and CDR2: LGHNA, YNFKEQ. With V trimmed by 1 base and J by 2 bases, 5 bases remained unmatched. The CDR3 loop is CASSQVKGGGNQPQHF. In nucleotides, the CDR3 is TGTGCCAGCAGCCAAGTTAAAGGGGGCGGCAATCAGCCCCAGCATTTT.

The rearrangement joins TRBV7-9 to TRBJ2-7; a weak D match, TRBD2 (6 bases). This CDR3 region has 15 residues. Trimming took 5 bases from V and 7 from J, leaving 21 bases between them. Germline V lookup: CDR1 SEHNR, CDR2 FQNEAQ (reference sequence). In DNA, the CDR3 is TGTGCCAGCAGCGGCGGGGCTCCCCACTTGATGGAGCAGTACTTC. It codes for CASSGGAPHLMEQYF.

This chain connects TRBV10-3 to TRBJ2-3, with 7 bases lining up with TRBD2. The CDR3 has 13 amino acids. V lost 4 bases and J lost 6; bases outside the gene matches: 4. In germline, CDR1 is ENHRY, CDR2 SYGVKD. The CDR3, as DNA: TGTGCCATCAGTGGGGGGGGTACGGATACGCAGTATTTT. Translation gives CAISGGGTDTQYF.

Notes on this clone: Other DNA sequences in this specimen translate into the identical CDR3. The rearrangement links TRBV27 to TRBJ1-6; D not resolved. Trimming pared 3 bases from V and 4 bases from J, leaving 4 bases between. The germline V gene has CDR1 MNHEY and CDR2 SMNVEV (reference sequence). This CDR3 is 13 amino acids long. The CDR3 DNA follows: TGTGCCAGCAGTTTGTCATATAATTCACCCCTCCACTTT. Translated: CASSLSYNSPLHF.

V is TRBV5-1 and J is TRBJ2-5; 11 nucleotides line up with TRBD2. Germline loops: CDR1 SGHRS, CDR2 YFSETQ. V was pared by 0 bases and J by 4 bases, with 8 bases of the junction left unmatched. The CDR3 length is 17 residues. For the CDR3, the DNA is TGCGCCAGCAGCTTGGGAGTTAGCGGGGGGGAATCAGAGACCCAGTACTTC. Translation: CASSLGVSGGESETQYF.